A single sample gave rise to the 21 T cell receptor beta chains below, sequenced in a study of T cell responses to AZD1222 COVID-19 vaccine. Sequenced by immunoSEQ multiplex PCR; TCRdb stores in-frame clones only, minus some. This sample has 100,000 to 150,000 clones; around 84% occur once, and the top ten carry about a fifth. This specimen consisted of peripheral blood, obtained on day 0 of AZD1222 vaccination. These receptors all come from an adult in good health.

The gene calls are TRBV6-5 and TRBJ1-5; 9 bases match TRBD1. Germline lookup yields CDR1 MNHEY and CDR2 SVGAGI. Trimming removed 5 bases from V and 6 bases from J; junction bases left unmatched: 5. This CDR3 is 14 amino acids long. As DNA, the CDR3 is TGTGCCAGCAGTCGGACAGGGGAGATTCAGCCCCAGCATTTT. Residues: CASSRTGEIQPQHF.

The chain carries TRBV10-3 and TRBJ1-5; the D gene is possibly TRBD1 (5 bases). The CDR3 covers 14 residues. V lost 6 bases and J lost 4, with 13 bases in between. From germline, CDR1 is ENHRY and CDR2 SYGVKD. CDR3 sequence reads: CAISGDFLNQPQHF. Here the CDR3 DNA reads TGTGCCATCAGCGGGGACTTTCTAAATCAGCCCCAGCATTTT.

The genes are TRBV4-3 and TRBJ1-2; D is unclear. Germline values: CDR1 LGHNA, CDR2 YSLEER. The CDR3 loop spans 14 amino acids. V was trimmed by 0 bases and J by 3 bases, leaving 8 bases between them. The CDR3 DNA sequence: TGCGCCAGCAGCCAAGATCTTACAGACTATGGCTACACCTTC. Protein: CASSQDLTDYGYTF.

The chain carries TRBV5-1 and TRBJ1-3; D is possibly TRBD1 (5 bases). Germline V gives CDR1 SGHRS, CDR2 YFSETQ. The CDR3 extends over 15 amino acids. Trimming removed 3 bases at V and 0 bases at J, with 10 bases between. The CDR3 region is CASSSQGLSGNTIYF. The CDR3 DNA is TGCGCCAGCAGCTCCCAGGGTCTCTCTGGAAACACCATATATTTT.

CDR3: CASSLGHFSGNTIYF. The DNA of the CDR3 is TGTGCCAGCAGTCTCGGACACTTCTCTGGAAACACCATATATTTT. The chain uses TRBV6-5 and TRBJ1-3, with D tentatively TRBD1 (5 bases). The CDR3 has 15 amino acids. V shed 5 bases and J shed 0 bases, with 11 bases lying between them. Germline V lookup: CDR1 MNHEY, CDR2 SVGAGI.

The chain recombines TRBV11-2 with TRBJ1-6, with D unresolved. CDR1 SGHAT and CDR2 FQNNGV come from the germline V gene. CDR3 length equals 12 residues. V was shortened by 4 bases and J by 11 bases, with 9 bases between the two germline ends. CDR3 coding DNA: TGTGCCAGCAGCTATTCAGTCCCACCCCTCCACTTT. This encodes CASSYSVPPLHF.

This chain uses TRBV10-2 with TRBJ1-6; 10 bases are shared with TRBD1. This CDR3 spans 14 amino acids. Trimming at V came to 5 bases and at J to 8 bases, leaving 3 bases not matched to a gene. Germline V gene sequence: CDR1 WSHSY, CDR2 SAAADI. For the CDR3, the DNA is TGCGCCAGCAGTCTCGGACAGGGGGATTCACCCCTCCACTTT. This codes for CASSLGQGDSPLHF.

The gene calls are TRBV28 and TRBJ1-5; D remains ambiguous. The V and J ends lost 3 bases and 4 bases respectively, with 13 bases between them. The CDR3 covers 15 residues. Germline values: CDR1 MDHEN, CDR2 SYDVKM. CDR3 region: CASSFVSPLNQPQHF. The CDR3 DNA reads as TGTGCCAGCAGTTTCGTCAGTCCCCTAAATCAGCCCCAGCATTTT.

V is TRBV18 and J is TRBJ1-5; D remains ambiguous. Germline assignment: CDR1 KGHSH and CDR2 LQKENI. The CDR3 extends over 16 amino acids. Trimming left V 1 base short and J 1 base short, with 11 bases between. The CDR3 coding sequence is TGTGCCAGCTCACCACGAATTCGGGAGAGCAATCAGCCCCAGCATTTT. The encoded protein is CASSPRIRESNQPQHF.

CDR3 sequence reads: CASSQGGQGIHYEQYF. CDR3 coding DNA: TGCGCCAGCAGCCAGGGTGGACAGGGGATACACTACGAGCAGTACTTC. The chain uses TRBV4-1 and TRBJ2-7, with 9 positions matching TRBD1. V was pared by 3 bases and J by 3 bases, with 9 bases of the junction left unmatched. The CDR3 totals 16 residues. Germline CDR1 reads MGHRA; CDR2 reads YSYEKL.

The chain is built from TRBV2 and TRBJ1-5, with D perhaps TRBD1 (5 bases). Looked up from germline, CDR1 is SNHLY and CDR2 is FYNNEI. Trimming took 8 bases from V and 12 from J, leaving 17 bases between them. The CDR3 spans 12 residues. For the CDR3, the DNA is TGTGCCAGCTACGACAGCGAGGGACTCCAGCATTTT. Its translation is CASYDSEGLQHF.

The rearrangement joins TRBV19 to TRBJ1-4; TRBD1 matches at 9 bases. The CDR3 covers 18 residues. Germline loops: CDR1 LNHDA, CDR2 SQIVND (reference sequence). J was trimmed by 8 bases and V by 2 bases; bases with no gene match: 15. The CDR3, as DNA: TGTGCCAGTAGTATACGCGGGACAGGGTTCGCGCTAGGAGAAAAACTGTTTTTT. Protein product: CASSIRGTGFALGEKLFF.

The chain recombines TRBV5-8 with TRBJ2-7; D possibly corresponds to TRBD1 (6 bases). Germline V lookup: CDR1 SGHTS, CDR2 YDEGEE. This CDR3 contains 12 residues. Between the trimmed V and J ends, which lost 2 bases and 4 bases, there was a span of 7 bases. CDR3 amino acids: CASSLGQYEQYF. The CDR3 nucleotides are TGTGCCAGCAGCTTAGGACAGTACGAGCAGTACTTC.

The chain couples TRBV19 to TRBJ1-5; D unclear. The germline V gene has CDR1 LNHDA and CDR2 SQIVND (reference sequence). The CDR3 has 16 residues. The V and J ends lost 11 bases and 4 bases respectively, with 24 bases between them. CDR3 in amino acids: CAGGSDRRGGNQPQHF. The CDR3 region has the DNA TGTGCCGGAGGCTCCGACCGGCGGGGTGGGAATCAGCCCCAGCATTTT.

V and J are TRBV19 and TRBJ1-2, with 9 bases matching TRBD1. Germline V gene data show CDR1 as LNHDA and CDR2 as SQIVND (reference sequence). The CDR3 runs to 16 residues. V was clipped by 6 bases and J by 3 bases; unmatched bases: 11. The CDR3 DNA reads TGTGCCAGTAGCCCTACCTCCACAGGGGGCCACTATGGCTACACCTTC. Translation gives CASSPTSTGGHYGYTF.

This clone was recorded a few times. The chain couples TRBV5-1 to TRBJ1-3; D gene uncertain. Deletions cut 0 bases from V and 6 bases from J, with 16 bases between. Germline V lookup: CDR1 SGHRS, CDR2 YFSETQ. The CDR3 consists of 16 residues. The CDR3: CASSLGGTPGENTIYF. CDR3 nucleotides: TGCGCCAGCAGCTTGGGGGGAACTCCTGGGGAAAACACCATATATTTT.

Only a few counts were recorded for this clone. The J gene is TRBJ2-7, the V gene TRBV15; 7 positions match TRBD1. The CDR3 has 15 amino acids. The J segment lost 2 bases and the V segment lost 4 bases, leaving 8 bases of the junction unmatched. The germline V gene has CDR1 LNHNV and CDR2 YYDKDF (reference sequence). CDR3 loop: CATSIKATGTYEQYF. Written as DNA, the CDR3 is TGTGCCACCAGCATTAAGGCGACAGGGACCTACGAGCAGTACTTC.

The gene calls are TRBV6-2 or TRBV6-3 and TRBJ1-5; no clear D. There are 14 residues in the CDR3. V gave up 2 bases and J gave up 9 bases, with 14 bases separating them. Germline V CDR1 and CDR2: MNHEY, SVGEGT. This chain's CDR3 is CASSYLATAGPQHF. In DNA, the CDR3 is TGTGCCAGCAGTTACCTGGCCACTGCAGGGCCCCAGCATTTT.

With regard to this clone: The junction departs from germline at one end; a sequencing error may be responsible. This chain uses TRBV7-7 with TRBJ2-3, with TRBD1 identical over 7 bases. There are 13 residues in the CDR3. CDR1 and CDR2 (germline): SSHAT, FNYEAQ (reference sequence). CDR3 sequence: CASSRGLTDTQYF. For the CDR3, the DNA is TGTGCTAGCAGTAGGGGGCTCACAGATACGCAGTATTTT.

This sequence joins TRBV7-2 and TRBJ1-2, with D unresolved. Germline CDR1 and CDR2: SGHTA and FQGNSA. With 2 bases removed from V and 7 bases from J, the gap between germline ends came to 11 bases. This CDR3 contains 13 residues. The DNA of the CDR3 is TGTGCCAGCAGCTTATTTAGGGATGGTGGCTACACCTTC. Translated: CASSLFRDGGYTF.

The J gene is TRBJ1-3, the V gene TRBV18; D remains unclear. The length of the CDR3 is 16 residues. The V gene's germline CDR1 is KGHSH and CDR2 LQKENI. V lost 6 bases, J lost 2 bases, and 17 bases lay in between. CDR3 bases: TGTGCCAGCTCCCACAGTTTTGCTCTGGCTGGAAACACCATATATTTT. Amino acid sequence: CASSHSFALAGNTIYF.